Listed below are T cell receptor beta chains from one sample, sequenced in a study of cytomegalovirus exposure and HLA in healthy donors. Data came from immunoSEQ multiplex PCR; TCRdb stores just in-frame clones and leaves some out. The table records 150,000 to 170,000 clones, approximately 86% of them present only once. What was sequenced was PBMCs. The receptors here all came from a human donor in good health. CDR3s include the opening cysteine and the closing phenylalanine or tryptophan. D genes are given only for firm matches. For some rows the clone size is stated as once, few or many, or as a class when expanded; others skip it.

D gene | J gene | clone size | V gene | CDR3 DNA | CDR3 protein
TRBD1 | TRBJ2-1 | - | TRBV15 | TGTGCCACCAGCAGACTCCGGGACAGATACAATGAGCAGTTCTTC | CATSRLRDRYNEQFF
- | TRBJ2-5 | - | TRBV10-2 | TGCGCCAGCAGGGCTGAAAAGGAGACCCAGTACTTC | CASRAEKETQYF
- | TRBJ1-1 | once | TRBV2 | TGTGCCAGCAGTGATAGTGAGGCACGCATTGAAGCTTTCTTT | CASSDSEARIEAFF
- | TRBJ2-7 | - | TRBV6-6 | TGTGCCAGCGGATTGGGACTTCTCTACGAGCAGTACTTC | CASGLGLLYEQYF
TRBD1 | TRBJ2-7 | once | TRBV6-6 | TGTGCCACCGTTTTTTCCGACAGGGACGAGCAGTACTTC | CATVFSDRDEQYF
- | TRBJ2-2 | - | TRBV10-1 | TGCGCCAGCATCCAGGACAGGAACACCGGGGAGCTGTTTTTT | CASIQDRNTGELFF
- | TRBJ2-3 | - | TRBV11-3 | TGTGCCAGCAGCTTAAATTCCGGGGGTTGGACAGATACGCAGTATTTT | CASSLNSGGWTDTQYF
TRBD2 | TRBJ2-1 | - | TRBV11-3 | TGTGCCAGCAGCCCCCGTAGCGGGAACAATGAGCAGTTCTTC | CASSPRSGNNEQFF
TRBD1 | TRBJ1-2 | - | TRBV19 | TGTGCCAGTAGATGGACAGGGATTGGCTACACCTTC | CASRWTGIGYTF
TRBD2 | TRBJ2-3 | - | TRBV6-6 | TGTGCCAGCAGTTACGGGACTAGCTGGTTTCCGTATTTT | CASSYGTSWFPYF
TRBD1 | TRBJ2-6 | - | TRBV27 | TGTGCCAGCAGTCGAAACCAAAGGACAGGGCGAGACGTCCTGACTTTC | CASSRNQRTGRDVLTF
- | TRBJ1-1 | - | TRBV2 | TGTGCCAGCAAGGGGCAGGAGAACACTGAAGCTTTCTTT | CASKGQENTEAFF
- | TRBJ1-1 | - | TRBV10-1 | TGCGCCAGCTCCCGGGACATGACGAACACTGAAGCTTTCTTT | CASSRDMTNTEAFF